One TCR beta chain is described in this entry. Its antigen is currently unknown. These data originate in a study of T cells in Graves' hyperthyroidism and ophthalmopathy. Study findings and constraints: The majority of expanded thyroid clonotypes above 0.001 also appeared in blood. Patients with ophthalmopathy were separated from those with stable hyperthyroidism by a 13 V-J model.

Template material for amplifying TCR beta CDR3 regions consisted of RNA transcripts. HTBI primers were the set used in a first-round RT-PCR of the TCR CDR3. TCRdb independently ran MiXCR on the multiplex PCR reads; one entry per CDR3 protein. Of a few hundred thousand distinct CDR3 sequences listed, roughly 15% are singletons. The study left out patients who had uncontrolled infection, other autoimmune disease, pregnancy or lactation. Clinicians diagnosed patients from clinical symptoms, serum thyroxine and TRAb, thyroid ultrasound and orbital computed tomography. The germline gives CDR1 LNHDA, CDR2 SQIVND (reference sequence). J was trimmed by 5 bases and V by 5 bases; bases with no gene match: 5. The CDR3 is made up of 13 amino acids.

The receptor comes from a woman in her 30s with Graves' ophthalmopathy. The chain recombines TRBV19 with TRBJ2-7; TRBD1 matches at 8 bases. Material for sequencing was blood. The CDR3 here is CASSSDRVNEQYF. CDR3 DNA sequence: TGTGCCAGTAGTTCGGACAGGGTCAACGAGCAGTACTTC.